This TCR beta chain is drawn from a study of CD8+CD57+ T cells in acquired aplastic anemia. Study-level points and caveats: In CD8+ cells, Simpson's diversity showed no significant difference between patients and controls.

V lost 6 bases and J 7 bases, leaving 15 bases between the germline ends. The CDR3 is 12 amino acids. Germline CDR1 and CDR2: SQVTM and ANQGSEA. Selection for sequencing was limited to patients who had shown CD8+CD57+ cell expansion by flow cytometry. Genomic DNA constituted the template upon which TCR beta VDJ and CDR3 profiling was performed. TCRdb re-called the reads with MiXCR, one entry per CDR3 protein. This table holds hundreds of thousands of distinct CDR3 sequences, less than 35% found once. In this sample, this clonotype turned up a few times. Its cognate antigen is unknown. Sequenced: sorted CD4+, CD8+, or CD8+CD57+ T cells (not recorded which) from PBMCs. This rearrangement joins TRBV29-1 to TRBJ2-5; D is ambiguous. This sequence was found in a human donor with aplastic anemia. CDR3: CSVLDPVRTQYF. The CDR3 DNA is TGCAGCGTCCTAGACCCGGTACGGACCCAGTACTTC.